These 32 T cell receptor beta chains were all obtained from the same sample, sequenced in a study of tumor-infiltrating lymphocytes in glioblastoma multiforme (dated by TCRdb to 2016 to 2017). The listed sequencing device is Illumina HiSeq 2500. TCRB libraries were constructed from RNA through three rounds of nested multiplex PCR following a modified ARM-PCR protocol with multiple V-beta primers and a C-beta primer. TCRdb reanalyzed the raw reads on its own, using fastp at Q25 for trimming and MiXCR for clone calling, and kept in-frame beta chains. Merged by CDR3 protein, the rows form single entries marked with the most common genes and DNA. The sample records fewer than 10,000 distinct CDR3 sequences, around 70% of which are singletons. The ten largest clonotypes hold approximately 50% of the sample. Source material: brain tumor tissue. The receptors shown here come from a male donor with glioblastoma.

About this clonotype itself: It is likely a read error, because the conserved phenylalanine at the end of the CDR3 is missing. This chain connects TRBV7-9 to TRBJ2-3, with a possible D match to TRBD1 (5 bases). The CDR3 consists of 16 residues. Germline CDR1 reads SEHNR; CDR2 reads FQNEAQ (reference sequence). The CDR3 sequence is CASSLPESSETETQYL. CDR3 nucleotides: TGTGCCAGCAGCTTACCCGAATCGTCAGAGACAGAAACGCAGTATTTA.

At least ten counts were recorded for this clonotype. The chain couples TRBV11-2 to TRBJ2-1; a weak D match, TRBD2 (6 bases). Germline assignment: CDR1 SGHAT and CDR2 FQNNGV. V dropped 0 bases and J dropped 12 bases, with 15 bases sitting between them. CDR3 length: 14 residues. CDR3 in amino acids: CASSLDLTPAGQFF. CDR3 nucleotide sequence: TGTGCCAGCAGCTTAGATCTTACCCCAGCGGGGCAGTTCTTC.

This chain connects TRBV11-2 to TRBJ2-3; D remains unclear. The CDR3 is 14 amino acids. Germline-derived CDR1 and CDR2 are SGHAT and FQNNGV. Between the trimmed V and J ends, which lost 2 bases and 15 bases, there was a span of 21 bases. CDR3 DNA: TGTGCCAGCAGCTTACAGTGGATGGCAGATATGCACTATTTT. The encoded protein is CASSLQWMADMHYF.

This clonotype was counted only a few times. The CDR3 does not close with the conserved phenylalanine or tryptophan, likely indicating a read error. This chain uses TRBV11-3 with TRBJ2-2, with D unresolved. The germline gives CDR1 SGHNT, CDR2 YENEEA. The CDR3 has 13 amino acids. With 6 bases removed from V and 6 bases from J, the gap between germline ends came to 11 bases. CDR3 nucleotide sequence: TGTGCCAGCAGTCGCTCTGAGCCCGGGGAGCTGTTTTCT. Protein sequence: CASSRSEPGELFS.

Notes on this clonotype: The junction shows a germline mismatch at one end, possibly a read error. The J gene is TRBJ2-5, the V gene TRBV7-8; TRBD2 matches 13 bases. Germline CDR1 is SGHVS and CDR2 is FQNEAQ. The CDR3 consists of 19 residues. Written as DNA, the CDR3 is TGTGCCAGCAGCTTGGATCGACTAGCGGGGGGCGAACACCAAGAGGCCCAGTACTTC. Protein: CASSLDRLAGGEHQEAQYF.

This chain uses TRBV29-1 with TRBJ2-7, with TRBD1 as a possible D gene (6 bases). CDR1 is SQVTM, CDR2 ANQGSEA, per germline. CDR3 size: 14 residues. The CDR3 DNA reads as TGCATTGTTGTGGGGGACAAGGGCTTCTATGAGCAGTACTTC. Its translation is CIVVGDKGFYEQYF.

This clonotype was detected only a few times. V and J are TRBV6-1 and TRBJ2-5; 7 bases align to TRBD1. Germline assignment: CDR1 MNHNS and CDR2 SASEGT. Unmatched junction bases numbered 3, after V lost 2 bases and J lost 3 bases. CDR3 length equals 14 residues. In DNA form, the CDR3 reads TGTGCCAGCAGTGAACGGACAGGAAAAGAGACCCAGTACTTC. It encodes CASSERTGKETQYF.

The chain carries TRBV11-2 and TRBJ2-2; perhaps TRBD1 as D (6 bases). Per germline, CDR1 SGHAT and CDR2 FQNNGV. The CDR3 runs 16 residues. V lost 5 bases, J lost 0 bases, and 13 bases lay in between. The DNA of the CDR3 is TGTGCCAGCAGCCCCGGGACATTCGCGAACACCGGGGAGCTGTTTTTT. It is translated as CASSPGTFANTGELFF. Looking up the rest from reference TRBV11-2 and TRBJ2-2 gives the full variable domain: EAGVAQSPRYKIIEKRQSVAFWCNPISGHATLYWYQQILGQGPKLLIQFQNNGVVDDSQLPKDRFSAERLKGVDSTLKIQPAKLEDSAVYLCASSPGTFANTGELFFGEGSRLTVL.

Note on this clonotype: The CDR3 ends on some other residue instead of the conserved phenylalanine or tryptophan, so this is likely a read error. The chain couples TRBV29-1 to TRBJ2-1; D possibly uses TRBD1 or TRBD2 (6 bases each). The germline V gene encodes CDR1 SQVTM and CDR2 ANQGSEA. This CDR3 is 14 amino acids long. Trimming removed 7 bases at V and 6 bases at J, with 19 bases between. CDR3 amino acids: CSAGGRQGGNEQFV. In nucleotides, the CDR3 is TGCAGCGCTGGGGGGCGGCAGGGAGGCAATGAGCAGTTCGTC.

As for this clonotype: The junction and the germline gene differ at one end; a read error may be behind it. The chain employs TRBV20-1 and TRBJ2-4; 8 bases agree with TRBD2. The CDR3 is 14 amino acids. The germline gives CDR1 DFQATT, CDR2 SNEGSKA (reference sequence). The CDR3 reads CSTIPGLGKIIQYF. The DNA of the CDR3 is TGCAGTACAATCCCGGGACTAGGAAAAATCATTCAGTACTTC.

The chain couples TRBV12-3 or TRBV12-4 to TRBJ1-2; a possible D gene is TRBD1 (6 bases). The V gene lost 2 bases and the J gene lost 4 bases, with 14 bases spanning the gap. This CDR3 contains 15 residues. In DNA form, the CDR3 reads TGTGCCAGCAGTTTAACCCGGAGAGGGGGCTATGGCTACACCTTC. This encodes CASSLTRRGGYGYTF.

The chain carries TRBV6-6 and TRBJ2-7; D may be TRBD1 (5 bases). CDR1 is MNHNY, CDR2 SVGAGI, per germline (reference sequence). The CDR3 totals 13 residues. V lost 2 bases to trimming and J lost 3 bases, with 8 bases between them. CDR3: CASSYPQGYEQYF. In nucleotides, the CDR3 is TGTGCCAGCAGTTACCCCCAGGGCTACGAGCAGTACTTC.

The V call is TRBV5-6, the J call TRBJ2-1; D gene unclear. There are 15 residues in the CDR3. In germline, CDR1 is SGHDT, CDR2 YYEEEE. V lost 6 bases and J lost 1, with 14 bases in between. This CDR3 reads CASNHGEQSYNEQFF. In DNA form, the CDR3 reads TGTGCCAGCAACCATGGGGAACAATCCTACAATGAGCAGTTCTTC.

The chain employs TRBV20-1 and TRBJ2-1, with 7 bases aligning to TRBD1. The V gene's germline CDR1 is DFQATT and CDR2 SNEGSKA (reference sequence). This CDR3 contains 18 residues. Unmatched junction bases numbered 12, after V lost 1 base and J lost 0 bases. The CDR3 DNA is TGCAGTGCTAGAGTCGCATCTGTAGGGGGCGACTCCTACAATGAGCAGTTCTTC. Its protein product is CSARVASVGGDSYNEQFF.

The chain links TRBV12-3 or TRBV12-4 to TRBJ2-1; 9 nucleotides match TRBD2. The CDR3 is made up of 13 amino acids. V trimming: 6 bases; J trimming: 14 bases; junction bases outside the gene matches: 11. CDR3 coding DNA: TGTGCCAGCAGAGGGACTAGCTGGAGTCGAGAGTTCTTC. It encodes CASRGTSWSREFF.

This clonotype was seen a single time. With a much larger clone just one base away, this may be a read error. The rearrangement joins TRBV11-2 to TRBJ2-7, with a tentative D call TRBD1 (6 bases). Germline V gene sequence: CDR1 SGHAT, CDR2 FQNNGV. The germline V and J ends were trimmed by 11 bases and 2 bases, with 16 bases remaining between them. The CDR3 length is 13 residues. The CDR3 loop is CAGLGGETYEQYF. CDR3 sequence (DNA): TGTGCCGGCCTTGGGGGCGAGACCTACGAGCAGTACTTC.

This chain joins TRBV4-2 and TRBJ1-4; D not resolved. Looked up from germline, CDR1 is LGHNA and CDR2 is YNFKEQ. The CDR3 is 15 residues long. V lost 5 bases, J lost 6 bases, and 16 bases lay in between. The CDR3 nucleotides are TGTGCCAGCAGCGAAGGGCCTGACCGGGATGAAAAACTGTTTTTT. It is translated as CASSEGPDRDEKLFF.

V and J are TRBV6-1 and TRBJ1-3; D unclear. This CDR3 contains 11 residues. Germline CDR1 is MNHNS and CDR2 is SASEGT. With 7 bases removed from V and 4 bases from J, the gap between germline ends came to 5 bases. The CDR3, as DNA: TGTGCCAGCATCAAGGGAAACACCATATATTTT. It yields the protein CASIKGNTIYF.

For this clonotype: No DNA is shown, since the ends of the CDR3 on it are uncertain; the CDR3 is the one TCRdb lists. The chain combines TRBV6-4 with TRBJ1-1. CDR1 MRHNA and CDR2 SNTAGT come from the germline V gene. The CDR3 sequence runs 11 residues, both termini included. CDR3 loop: CASILVTEAFF.

V and J are TRBV6-1 and TRBJ2-1; D not resolved. This CDR3 is built from 14 residues. The germline V gene encodes CDR1 MNHNS and CDR2 SASEGT. Between the trimmed V and J ends, which lost 5 bases and 7 bases, there was a span of 15 bases. CDR3 region: CASSLETGLNEQFF. In DNA form, the CDR3 reads TGTGCCAGCAGTTTAGAAACTGGTTTGAATGAGCAGTTCTTC.

To note about this clonotype: This is likely a read error, given that the CDR3 carries no conserved phenylalanine or tryptophan at its end. The chain has TRBV11-2 and TRBJ1-2; D unresolved. Germline CDR1 SGHAT, CDR2 FQNNGV. The CDR3 runs 13 residues. In DNA, the CDR3 is TGTGCCAGCAGCATACAATCTCTCTATTGCTACACCTCC. Translated: CASSIQSLYCYTS.

V usage is TRBV11-2 and J usage is TRBJ2-1; D gene unclear. From germline, CDR1 is SGHAT and CDR2 FQNNGV. The CDR3 loop spans 17 amino acids. Between the trimmed V and J ends, which lost 1 base and 8 bases, there was a span of 21 bases. The CDR3 sequence is CASSLAVSGPSRYEQFF. The DNA of the CDR3 is TGTGCCAGCAGCTTAGCAGTAAGTGGGCCTTCACGCTATGAGCAGTTCTTC.

The V and J genes are TRBV5-1 and TRBJ2-7; the D gene could be TRBD1 or TRBD2 (5 bases each). Germline lookup yields CDR1 SGHRS and CDR2 YFSETQ. The CDR3 length is 16 residues. With 0 bases removed from V and 6 bases from J, the gap between germline ends came to 19 bases. The CDR3 region has the DNA TGCGCCAGCAGCTTGGCCGAGGGGAGCGTCTTGTTCGAGCAGTACTTC. Its protein product is CASSLAEGSVLFEQYF.

Of note for this clonotype: The CDR3 ends on some other residue instead of the conserved phenylalanine or tryptophan, so this is likely a read error. This sequence joins TRBV20-1 and TRBJ2-2; unclear D gene. Looked up from germline, CDR1 is DFQATT and CDR2 is SNEGSKA (reference sequence). The CDR3 runs to 14 residues. The CDR3 DNA reads TGCAGTGCCAGAGACATAGCTAACACCGGGGAGCTGTTTTCT. Protein sequence: CSARDIANTGELFS.

Regarding this clonotype: The junction departs from the called germline gene at one end, perhaps through a read error. V is TRBV11-2 and J is TRBJ2-1; 7 bases are shared with TRBD2. The germline CDR1 and CDR2 sequences are SGHAT and FQNNGV. This CDR3 region has 17 residues. The CDR3 is CVSSFYSAGENYNEQFF. CDR3 coding DNA: TGTGTCAGCAGCTTTTATAGTGCGGGAGAAAACTACAATGAGCAGTTCTTC.

The rearrangement joins TRBV29-1 to TRBJ2-5; 8 positions match TRBD1. CDR3 size: 15 residues. The germline CDR1 and CDR2 sequences are SQVTM and ANQGSEA. With 3 bases clipped from V and 5 bases from J, the junction kept 11 bases outside the gene matches. The CDR3 sequence is CSVDLQGAVGETQYF. The CDR3 bases are TGCAGCGTTGATTTGCAGGGGGCGGTAGGGGAGACCCAGTACTTC. Together with reference TRBV29-1 and TRBJ2-5, the CDR3 gives the full variable domain: SAVISQKPSRDICQRGTSLTIQCQVDSQVTMMFWYRQQPGQSLTLIATANQGSEATYESGFVIDKFPISRPNLTFSTLTVSNMSPEDSSIYLCSVDLQGAVGETQYFGPGTRLLVL.

This clonotype was seen only once. No conserved phenylalanine or tryptophan is present at the end of the CDR3, so a read error is the likely explanation. The DNA is left out, because the CDR3 cannot be placed on it with certainty; the CDR3 is given as TCRdb lists it. The CDR3 sequence: CASWGTWELSV. The V call is TRBV11-1, the J call TRBJ2-2. The CDR3 has 11 amino acids, counting both end residues. The V gene's germline CDR1 is SGHAT and CDR2 FQDESV (reference sequence).

The chain joins TRBV11-1 to TRBJ2-7; TRBD1 agrees at 7 bases. Germline V gene lookup returns CDR1 SGHAT and CDR2 FQDESV (reference sequence). The CDR3 runs 13 residues. V was clipped by 5 bases and J by 3 bases; unmatched bases: 4. This CDR3 is CASSRDSRYEQYF. DNA for the CDR3: TGTGCCAGCAGCCGGGACAGCCGCTACGAGCAGTACTTC.

The V call is TRBV6-2 or TRBV6-3, the J call TRBJ2-1, with a weak D call TRBD2 (5 bases). The CDR3 sequence is 13 residues long. Germline CDR1 MNHEY, CDR2 SVGEGT. Trimming stripped 5 bases from V and 10 bases from J, with 15 bases between. The CDR3 region has the DNA TGTGCCAGCAGTCACGAGAGGGTTCAAGAGCAGTTCTTC. It is translated as CASSHERVQEQFF.

Notes on this clonotype: Just one base apart from a much larger clone, this may be a read error. This chain links TRBV6-2 or TRBV6-3 with TRBJ2-2; 7 positions match TRBD1. The CDR3 covers 13 residues. Germline V CDR1 and CDR2: MNHEY, SVGEGT. CDR3 sequence reads: CASSRQGAGELSF. CDR3 DNA: TGTGCCAGCAGTAGACAGGGCGCCGGGGAGCTGTCTTTT.

In regard to this clonotype: Relative to the germline gene, one junction end is altered; a read error may explain this. The rearrangement uses TRBV20-1 and TRBJ1-4; 7 bases align to TRBD1. CDR1 is DFQATT and CDR2 is SNEGSKA in the germline V gene (reference sequence). The CDR3 has 16 amino acids. CDR3 sequence reads: CSARSAGQGVNEKLSF. CDR3 nucleotides: TGCAGTGCTAGATCCGCTGGCCAGGGGGTTAATGAAAAACTGTCTTTT.

At least ten counts were recorded for this clonotype. CDR3 nucleotide sequence: TGTGCCAGCAGCCAAGAGAAGATCGGGACAGGGGGATCGGGGGGGCGAGAGACCCAGTACTTC. It encodes CASSQEKIGTGGSGGRETQYF. The V call is TRBV4-2, the J call TRBJ2-5, with 11 bases identical to TRBD1. Germline trimming cut 0 bases from V and 4 bases from J; bases unmatched to any gene: 19. There are 21 residues in the CDR3. Germline lookup yields CDR1 LGHNA and CDR2 YNFKEQ.